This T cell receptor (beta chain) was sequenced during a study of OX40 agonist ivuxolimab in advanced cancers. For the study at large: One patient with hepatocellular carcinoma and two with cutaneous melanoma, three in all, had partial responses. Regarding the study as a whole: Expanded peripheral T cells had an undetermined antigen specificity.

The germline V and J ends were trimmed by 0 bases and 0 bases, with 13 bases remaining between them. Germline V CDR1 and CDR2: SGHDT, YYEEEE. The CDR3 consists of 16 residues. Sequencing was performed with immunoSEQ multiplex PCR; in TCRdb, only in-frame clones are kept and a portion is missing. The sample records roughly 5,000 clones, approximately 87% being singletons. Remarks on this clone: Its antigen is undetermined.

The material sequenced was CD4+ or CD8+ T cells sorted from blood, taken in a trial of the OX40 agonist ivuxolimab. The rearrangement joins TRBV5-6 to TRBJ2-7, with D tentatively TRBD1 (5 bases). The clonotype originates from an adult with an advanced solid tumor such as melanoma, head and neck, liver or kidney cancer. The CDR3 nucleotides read TGTGCCAGCAGCTTGGTTCAGGCAGGGCACTCCTACGAGCAGTACTTC. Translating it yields CASSLVQAGHSYEQYF.